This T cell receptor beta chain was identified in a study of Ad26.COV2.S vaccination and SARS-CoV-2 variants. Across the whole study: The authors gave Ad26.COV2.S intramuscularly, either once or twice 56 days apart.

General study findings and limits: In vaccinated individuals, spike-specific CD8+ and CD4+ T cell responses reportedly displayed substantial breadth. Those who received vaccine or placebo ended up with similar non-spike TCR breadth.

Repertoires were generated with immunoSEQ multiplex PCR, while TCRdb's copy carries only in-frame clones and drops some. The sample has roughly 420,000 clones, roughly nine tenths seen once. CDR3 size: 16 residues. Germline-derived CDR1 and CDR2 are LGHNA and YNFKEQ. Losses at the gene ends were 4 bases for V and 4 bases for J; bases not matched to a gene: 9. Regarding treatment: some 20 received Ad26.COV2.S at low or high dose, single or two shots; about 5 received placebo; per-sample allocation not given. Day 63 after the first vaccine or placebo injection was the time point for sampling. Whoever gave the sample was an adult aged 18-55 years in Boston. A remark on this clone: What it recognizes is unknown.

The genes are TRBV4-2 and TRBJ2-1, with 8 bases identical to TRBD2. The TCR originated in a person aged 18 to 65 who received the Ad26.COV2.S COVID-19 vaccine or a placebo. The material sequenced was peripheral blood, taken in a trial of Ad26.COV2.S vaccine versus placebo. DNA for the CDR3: TGTGCCAGCAGCCGAGCGGGAGATACAATTTACAATGAGCAGTTCTTC. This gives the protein CASSRAGDTIYNEQFF.